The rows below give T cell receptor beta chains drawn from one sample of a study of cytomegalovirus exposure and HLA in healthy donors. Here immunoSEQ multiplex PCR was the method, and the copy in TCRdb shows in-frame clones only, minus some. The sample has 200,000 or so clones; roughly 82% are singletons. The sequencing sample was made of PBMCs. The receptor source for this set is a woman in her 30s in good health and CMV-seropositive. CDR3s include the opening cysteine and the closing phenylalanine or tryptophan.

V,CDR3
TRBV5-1,CASSLDFSGSRFF
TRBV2,CASSDHREPNTEAFF
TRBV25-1,CASRRGRGLNGELFF
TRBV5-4,CASSLDPMRGHNEQFF
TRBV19,CASISRTDGNTIYF
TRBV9,CASSPQGLGYTF
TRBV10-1,CASSDGTASYEQYF
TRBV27,CASSLSPEGNQPQHF
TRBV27,CASSLFVAGGSYNEQFF
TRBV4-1,CASSQPFAGGNGYTF
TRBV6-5,CASRSQGARGYTF
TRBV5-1,CASSPAGLAGGDEQFF
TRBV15,CATSTPDSGSGNTIYF
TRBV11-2,CASSFNRGGTEAFF
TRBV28,CASEFGRGTGNQPQHF
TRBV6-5,CASRDTLYGYTF
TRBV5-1,CASSPPVRGGEQYF
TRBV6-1,CASTGDWRTYEQYF
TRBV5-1,CASSRGTENTGELFF
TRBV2,CASSSRTANTEAFF
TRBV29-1,CSVEDLAKQPPTQHF
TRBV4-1,CASSQANSGRTQFF
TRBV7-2,CASSLDGTGNTEAFF
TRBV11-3,CASSLMGEGPYNEQFF
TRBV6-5,CASSFAPGGLQYF
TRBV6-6,CASSRSGQGAGETQYF
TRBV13,CASSLRVDQPQHF
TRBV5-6,CASSLSFLRQGKAYEQYF
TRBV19,CASSEHDQGGIYEQYF
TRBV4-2,CASSQEGGLPLGTQYF
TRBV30,CAFQAGGRSYGYTF
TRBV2,CASSEDSEQYF
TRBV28,CASSGGLYQPQHF
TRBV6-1,CASIGDNEKLFF
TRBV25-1,CASLSGTGELFF
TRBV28,CASRAGGNNQPQHF
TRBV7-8,CASSWGLFGTSREQYF
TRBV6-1,CASLGQGGYGYTF
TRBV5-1,CASSFDLADSYEQYF
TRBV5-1,CASSPQMTGTGNEQFF
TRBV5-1,CASSLVSGTSRVETQYF
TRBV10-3,CAISEVEDTYEQYF
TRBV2,CASTVGRQETQYF
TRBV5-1,CASSLAVVAGVSEQYF
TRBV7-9,CASSPTGGAMYGYTF
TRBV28,CASSPTTGISGANVLTF
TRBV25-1,CASSEPLGFSDYNEQFF
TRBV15,CATSKNPGVEEPQHF
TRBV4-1,CASSPLAGGDEQYF
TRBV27,CASSPYTKDEQYF
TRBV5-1,CASSSDRDRVYTEAFF
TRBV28,CASSSGNTEAFF
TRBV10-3,CAISESSSYNEQFF
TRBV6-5,CASSYTGYGYTF
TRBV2,CASKKQGRGTGELFF
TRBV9,CASSALAGGIGTDTQYF
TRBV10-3,CAISDAGESTEAFF
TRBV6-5,CASTQTGTDTQYF
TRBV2,CASSQGLNYGYTF